This passage covers 2 T cell receptor beta chains from one sample sequenced in a study of response to subunit inactivated influenza vaccine. TCRdb redid the calling of the RT-PCR reads with MiXCR, one entry per CDR3 protein. Among 590,000 or so distinct CDR3 sequences, around 13% were seen once, and the ten largest hold less than 9%. Sequenced material: PBMCs from blood, taken 14 to 15 days before vaccination. The source is a man between 50 and 59 years old who received an inactivated influenza vaccine.

Of note for this clonotype: At one end, the junction sequence differs from germline, possibly due to a read error. This rearrangement joins TRBV4-2 to TRBJ2-3; 9 positions agree with TRBD2. Germline V gene sequence: CDR1 LGHNA, CDR2 YNFKEQ. The CDR3 runs 16 residues. The CDR3 coding sequence is TGTGCCAACAGCCCCTCTGCGGGGGGGGCAACAGATACGCAGTATTTT. Translated, it gives CANSPSAGGATDTQYF.

This clonotype has more than one count but fewer than ten. The rearrangement links TRBV12-3 or TRBV12-4 to TRBJ2-6; TRBD2 agrees at 7 bases. This CDR3 spans 17 amino acids. With V trimmed by 4 bases and J by 2 bases, 8 bases remained unmatched. CDR3: CASSSFSGFPGANVLTF. The CDR3 DNA reads as TGTGCCAGCAGTTCATTTAGCGGGTTTCCTGGGGCCAACGTCCTGACTTTC.